This entry lists 14 T cell receptor beta chains sequenced from one sample in a study of T cells after yellow fever vaccination (dated by TCRdb to 2018 to 2020). The treatment or condition label here, explained by the study, means: live attenuated yellow fever vaccine strain. To prepare the library, 5' RACE was applied. The reads were generated on an Illumina HiSeq 2500. The raw public reads went through TCRdb reprocessing: fastp at Q25, MiXCR clone calling, in-frame beta chains kept. All rows with the same CDR3 protein become a single entry with the most common DNA and genes. For this sample there are some 63,000 distinct CDR3 sequences; roughly 7.4% appear just once. In total, the top ten clones hold 36% of the sample. The material sequenced was CD8+ T cells sorted from PBMCs, taken 15 days after the yellow fever booster vaccination. The receptors derive from a man aged 30-40 years who received the YFV17D yellow fever vaccine.

The V and J genes are TRBV11-2 and TRBJ1-3, with D unresolved. Per germline, CDR1 SGHAT and CDR2 FQNNGV. The length of the CDR3 is 15 residues. The germline V and J ends were trimmed by 2 bases and 1 base, with 9 bases remaining between them. CDR3: CASSLLSSSGNTIYF. The CDR3, as DNA: TGTGCCAGCAGCTTACTGTCGTCTTCTGGAAACACCATATATTTT.

This clonotype was seen many times. V gene TRBV4-3 combines with J gene TRBJ2-5; D is unclear. The CDR3 extends over 13 amino acids. V shed 0 bases and J shed 4 bases, with 6 bases lying between them. The V gene's germline CDR1 is LGHNA and CDR2 YSLEER. CDR3 sequence: CASSQDSRETQYF. The CDR3 DNA reads TGCGCCAGCAGCCAAGATTCCCGAGAGACCCAGTACTTC.

This clonotype was observed many times. The chain recombines TRBV24-1 with TRBJ2-2; D remains ambiguous. V shed 9 bases and J shed 3 bases, with 4 bases lying between them. Germline assignment: CDR1 KGHDR and CDR2 SFDVKD. The length of the CDR3 is 11 residues. The chain's CDR3 is CATGDTGELFF. DNA for the CDR3: TGTGCCACCGGGGACACCGGGGAGCTGTTTTTT.

In this sample, this clonotype turned up many times. This chain joins TRBV29-1 and TRBJ2-2; D call uncertain. Germline V gene sequence: CDR1 SQVTM, CDR2 ANQGSEA. There are 12 residues in the CDR3. V lost 6 bases, J lost 7 bases, and 12 bases lay in between. For the CDR3, the DNA is TGCAGCGTGTGTAATATCGGCGGGGAGCTGTTTTTT. It yields the protein CSVCNIGGELFF.

This clonotype was observed at least ten times. The chain uses TRBV4-3 and TRBJ1-6; D remains ambiguous. This CDR3 contains 14 residues. Germline CDR1 and CDR2: LGHNA and YSLEER. The V end was cut by 1 base, the J end by 11 bases, with 12 bases between. CDR3 protein: CASSQGYQRAPLHF. CDR3 bases: TGCGCCAGCAGCCAAGGATACCAGAGGGCACCCCTCCACTTT.

This clonotype has ten or more counts. V is TRBV7-2 and J is TRBJ2-3, with unresolved D. The CDR3 runs 13 residues. V shed 10 bases and J shed 1 base, with 12 bases lying between them. Germline-derived CDR1 and CDR2 are SGHTA and FQGNSA. CDR3 in amino acids: CATPLVGTDTQYF. In nucleotides, the CDR3 is TGTGCCACCCCCCTCGTTGGCACAGATACGCAGTATTTT.

Ten or more counts support this clonotype. The V gene is TRBV5-6, the J gene TRBJ1-1; D remains ambiguous. This CDR3 has 16 residues. V lost 3 bases, J lost 4 bases, and 19 bases lay in between. Germline CDR1 SGHDT, CDR2 YYEEEE. CDR3 in DNA: TGTGCCAGCAGCTCTTACTACTCCTCAGCGGGCACTGAAGCTTTCTTT. Protein product: CASSSYYSSAGTEAFF.

This clonotype was observed at least ten times. This chain connects TRBV2 to TRBJ2-1; no clear D gene. V was clipped by 3 bases and J by 0 bases, with 12 bases between them. The CDR3 extends over 16 amino acids. The germline V gene encodes CDR1 SNHLY and CDR2 FYNNEI. CDR3 protein: CASSDFGESSYNEQFF. Written as DNA, the CDR3 is TGTGCCAGCAGTGATTTCGGAGAGAGCTCCTACAATGAGCAGTTCTTC.

There are many counts of this clonotype. V and J are TRBV7-9 and TRBJ2-1, with 7 bases lining up with TRBD2. The germline CDR1 and CDR2 sequences are SEHNR and FQNEAQ (reference sequence). The trim removed 1 base at V and 4 bases at J, leaving 7 bases unmatched. This CDR3 comprises 16 residues. This chain's CDR3 is CASSLGAGLRYNEQFF. The CDR3, as DNA: TGTGCCAGCAGCTTAGGGGCGGGACTACGATACAATGAGCAGTTCTTC.

This clonotype was counted ten times or more. This chain uses TRBV29-1 with TRBJ2-1, with TRBD2 matching over 9 bases. J lost 5 bases, V lost 0 bases, and 5 bases had no gene match. This CDR3 is 15 amino acids long. CDR1 and CDR2 from the germline V gene are SQVTM and ANQGSEA. The CDR3 sequence is CSVEDRAGGHNEQFF. CDR3 DNA sequence: TGCAGCGTTGAAGATCGAGCGGGAGGCCACAATGAGCAGTTCTTC.

This chain connects TRBV2 to TRBJ2-7, with 8 bases lining up with TRBD1. The V segment lost 5 bases and the J segment 2 bases; nucleotides outside the gene matches: 14. Germline V gene sequence: CDR1 SNHLY, CDR2 FYNNEI. This CDR3 comprises 17 residues. CDR3 sequence reads: CASSTPGPPGQAYEQYF. CDR3 in DNA: TGTGCCAGCAGTACACCTGGTCCTCCGGGACAGGCCTACGAGCAGTACTTC.

This clonotype was observed at least ten times. V gene TRBV29-1 combines with J gene TRBJ2-7, with D unclear. This CDR3 contains 11 residues. Trimming shortened V by 3 bases and J by 0 bases, and 3 bases separated the two germline ends. Germline V gene lookup returns CDR1 SQVTM and CDR2 ANQGSEA. This CDR3 reads CSVEVSYEQYF. Written as DNA, the CDR3 is TGCAGCGTTGAGGTCTCCTACGAGCAGTACTTC.

In this sample, this clonotype turned up once. Being one base from a much bigger clone, this may be a read error. The chain links TRBV2 to TRBJ1-5, with TRBD1 as a possible D gene (5 bases). Germline-derived CDR1 and CDR2 are SNHLY and FYNNEI. This CDR3 has 19 amino acids. In DNA form, the CDR3 reads TGTGACAGCAGCTCCGAAAGGGACGGTGGTCTCCTAAGCAATCAGCCCCAGCATTTT. Protein: CDSSSERDGGLLSNQPQHF.

This clonotype occurred many times. The chain combines TRBV11-2 with TRBJ2-7; a weak D match, TRBD2 (6 bases). The CDR3 spans 12 residues. The germline gives CDR1 SGHAT, CDR2 FQNNGV. Trimming removed 8 bases at V and 3 bases at J, with 11 bases between. CDR3 nucleotides: TGTGCCAGCGGAGGGGTCGGCTACGAGCAGTACTTC. Translation gives CASGGVGYEQYF.